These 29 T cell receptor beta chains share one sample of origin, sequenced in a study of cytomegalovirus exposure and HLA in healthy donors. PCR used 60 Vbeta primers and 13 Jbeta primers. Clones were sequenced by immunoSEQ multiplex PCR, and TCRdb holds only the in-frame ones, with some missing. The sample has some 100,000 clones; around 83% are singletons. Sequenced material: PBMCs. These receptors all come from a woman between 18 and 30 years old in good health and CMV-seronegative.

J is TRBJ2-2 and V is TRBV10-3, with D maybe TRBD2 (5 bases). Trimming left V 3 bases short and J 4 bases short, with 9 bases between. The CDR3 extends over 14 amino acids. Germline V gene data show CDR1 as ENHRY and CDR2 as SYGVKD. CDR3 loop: CAISDGVRTGELFF. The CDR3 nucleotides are TGTGCCATCAGTGACGGGGTACGCACCGGGGAGCTGTTTTTT.

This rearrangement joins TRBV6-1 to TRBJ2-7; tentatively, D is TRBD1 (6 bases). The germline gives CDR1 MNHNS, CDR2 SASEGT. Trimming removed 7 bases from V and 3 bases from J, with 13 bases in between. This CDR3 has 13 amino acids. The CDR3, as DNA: TGTGCCAGCAACGAGGGGGTTTTCTACGAGCAGTACTTC. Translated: CASNEGVFYEQYF.

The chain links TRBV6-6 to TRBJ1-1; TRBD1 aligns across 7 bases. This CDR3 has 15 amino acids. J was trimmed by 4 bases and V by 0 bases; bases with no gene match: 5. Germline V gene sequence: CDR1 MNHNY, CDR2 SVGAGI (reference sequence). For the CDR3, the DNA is TGTGCCAGCAGTTACTCAACAGGGGCCGGCACTGAAGCTTTCTTT. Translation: CASSYSTGAGTEAFF.

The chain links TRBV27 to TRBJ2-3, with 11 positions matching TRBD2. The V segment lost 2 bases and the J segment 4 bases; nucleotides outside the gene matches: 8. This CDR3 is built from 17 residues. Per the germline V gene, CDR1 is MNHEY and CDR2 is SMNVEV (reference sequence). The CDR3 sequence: CASSLRFSGRGPDTQYF. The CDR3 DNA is TGTGCCAGCAGTTTACGCTTTAGCGGGAGGGGCCCAGATACGCAGTATTTT.

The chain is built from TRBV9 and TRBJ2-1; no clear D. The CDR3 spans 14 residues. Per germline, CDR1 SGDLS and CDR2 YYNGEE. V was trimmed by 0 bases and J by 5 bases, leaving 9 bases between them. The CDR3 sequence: CASSVESQHNEQFF. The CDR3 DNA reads TGTGCCAGCAGCGTAGAGTCACAACACAATGAGCAGTTCTTC. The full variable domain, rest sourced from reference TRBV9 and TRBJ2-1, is DSGVTQTPKHLITATGQRVTLRCSPRSGDLSVYWYQQSLDQGLQFLIQYYNGEERAKGNILERFSAQQFPDLHSELNLSSLELGDSALYFCASSVESQHNEQFFGPGTRLTVL.

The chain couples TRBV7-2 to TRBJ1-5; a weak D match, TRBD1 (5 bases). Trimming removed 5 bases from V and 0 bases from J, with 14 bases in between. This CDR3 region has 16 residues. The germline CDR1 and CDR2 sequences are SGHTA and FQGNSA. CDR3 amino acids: CASSPVGGYSNQPQHF. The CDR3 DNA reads TGTGCCAGCAGCCCAGTGGGGGGGTATAGCAATCAGCCCCAGCATTTT.

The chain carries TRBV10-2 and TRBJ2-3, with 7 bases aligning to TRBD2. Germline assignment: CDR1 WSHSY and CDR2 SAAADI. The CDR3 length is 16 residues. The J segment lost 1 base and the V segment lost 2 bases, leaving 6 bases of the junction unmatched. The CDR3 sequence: CASSEGPSGRTDTQYF. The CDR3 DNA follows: TGCGCCAGCAGTGAGGGGCCTAGCGGACGCACAGATACGCAGTATTTT.

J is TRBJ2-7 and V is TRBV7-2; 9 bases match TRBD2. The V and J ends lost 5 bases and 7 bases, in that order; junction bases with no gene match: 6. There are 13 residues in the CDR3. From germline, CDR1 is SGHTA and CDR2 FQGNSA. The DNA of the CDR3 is TGTGCCAGCAGCGTGCGAAGCGGGAGGGAGCAGTACTTC. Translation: CASSVRSGREQYF.

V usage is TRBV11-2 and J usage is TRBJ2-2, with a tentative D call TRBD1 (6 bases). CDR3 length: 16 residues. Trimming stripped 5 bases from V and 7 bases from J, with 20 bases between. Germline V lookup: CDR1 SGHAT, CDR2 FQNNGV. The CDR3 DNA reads TGTGCCAGCAGCCTTACAGGGAGCCGAAGGCGCGGGGAGCTGTTTTTT. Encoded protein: CASSLTGSRRRGELFF.

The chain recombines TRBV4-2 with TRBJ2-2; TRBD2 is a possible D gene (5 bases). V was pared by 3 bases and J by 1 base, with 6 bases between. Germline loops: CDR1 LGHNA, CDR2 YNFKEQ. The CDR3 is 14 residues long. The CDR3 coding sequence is TGTGCCAGCAGCCACGAGGGGAACACCGGGGAGCTGTTTTTT. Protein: CASSHEGNTGELFF.

CDR3 loop: CATSTSAQETQYF. CDR3 nucleotides: TGTGCCACCTCGACTAGCGCGCAAGAGACCCAGTACTTC. The chain couples TRBV6-5 to TRBJ2-5, with 8 bases lining up with TRBD2. Germline V gene sequence: CDR1 MNHEY, CDR2 SVGAGI. The CDR3 covers 13 residues. V lost 10 bases and J lost 2; bases outside the gene matches: 6.

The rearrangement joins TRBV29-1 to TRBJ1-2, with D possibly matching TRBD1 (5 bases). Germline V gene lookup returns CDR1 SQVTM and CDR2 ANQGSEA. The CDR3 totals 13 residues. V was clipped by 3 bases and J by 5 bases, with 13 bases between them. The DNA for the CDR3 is TGCAGCGTTGATCTAACAGGACAATATGGCTACACCTTC. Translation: CSVDLTGQYGYTF.

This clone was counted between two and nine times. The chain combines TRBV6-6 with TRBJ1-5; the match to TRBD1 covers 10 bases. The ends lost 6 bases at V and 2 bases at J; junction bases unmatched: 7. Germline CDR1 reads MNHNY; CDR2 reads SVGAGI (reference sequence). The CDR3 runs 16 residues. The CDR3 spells CASRDRGRQGNQPQHF. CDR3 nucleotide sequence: TGTGCCAGCAGAGACAGGGGGCGACAGGGCAATCAGCCCCAGCATTTT.

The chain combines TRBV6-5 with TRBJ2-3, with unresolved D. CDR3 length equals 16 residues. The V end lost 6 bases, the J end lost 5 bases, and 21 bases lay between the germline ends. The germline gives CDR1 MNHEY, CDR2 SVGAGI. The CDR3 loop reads CASSYTSGRRIDTQYF. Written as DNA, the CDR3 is TGTGCCAGCAGCTACACCTCGGGTCGTCGGATAGATACGCAGTATTTT.

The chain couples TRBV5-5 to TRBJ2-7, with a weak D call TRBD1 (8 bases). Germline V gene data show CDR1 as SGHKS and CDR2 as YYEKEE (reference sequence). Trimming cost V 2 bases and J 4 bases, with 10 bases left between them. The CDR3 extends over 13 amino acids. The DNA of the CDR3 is TGTGCCAGCAGCTTACAGGGGGGGTACGAGCAGTACTTC. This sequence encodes CASSLQGGYEQYF.

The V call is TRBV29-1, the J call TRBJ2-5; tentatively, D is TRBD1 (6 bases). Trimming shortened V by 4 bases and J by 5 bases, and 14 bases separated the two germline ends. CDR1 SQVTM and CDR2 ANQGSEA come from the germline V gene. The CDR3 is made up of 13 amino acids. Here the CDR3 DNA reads TGCAGCGTTGGGCCTCCGGGACACGAGACCCAGTACTTC. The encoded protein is CSVGPPGHETQYF.

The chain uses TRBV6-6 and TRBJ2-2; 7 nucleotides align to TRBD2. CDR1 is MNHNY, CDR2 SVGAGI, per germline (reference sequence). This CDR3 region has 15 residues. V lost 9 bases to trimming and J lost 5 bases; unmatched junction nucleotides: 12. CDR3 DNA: TGTGCCAGTCAGGGAGGGAGCGCCTGGACCGGGGAGCTGTTTTTT. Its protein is CASQGGSAWTGELFF.

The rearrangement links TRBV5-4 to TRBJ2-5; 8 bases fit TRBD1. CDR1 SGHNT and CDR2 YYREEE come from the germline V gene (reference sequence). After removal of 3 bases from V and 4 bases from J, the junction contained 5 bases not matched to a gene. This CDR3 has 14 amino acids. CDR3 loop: CASSSRTGLETQYF. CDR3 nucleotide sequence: TGTGCCAGCAGCTCCCGGACAGGGCTAGAGACCCAGTACTTC.

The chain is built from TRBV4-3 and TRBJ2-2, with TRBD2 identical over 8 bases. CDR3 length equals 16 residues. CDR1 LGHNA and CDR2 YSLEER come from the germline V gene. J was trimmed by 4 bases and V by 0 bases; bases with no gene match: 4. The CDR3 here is CASSQDSLAGTGELFF. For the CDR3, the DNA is TGCGCCAGCAGCCAAGATTCGCTAGCGGGCACCGGGGAGCTGTTTTTT.

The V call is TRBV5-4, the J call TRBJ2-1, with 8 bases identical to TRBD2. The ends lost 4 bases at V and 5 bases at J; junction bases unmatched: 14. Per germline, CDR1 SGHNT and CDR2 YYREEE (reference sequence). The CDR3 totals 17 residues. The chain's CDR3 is CASSPRSGGGSHNEQFF. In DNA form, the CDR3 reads TGTGCCAGCAGCCCCCGGTCTGGCGGGGGGTCCCACAATGAGCAGTTCTTC.

The CDR3 DNA is TGTGCCAGCAGCCAATGGACAGGGGGCGACTATGGCTACACCTTC. Translation: CASSQWTGGDYGYTF. The V gene is TRBV16, the J gene TRBJ1-2; 11 bases map to TRBD1. Germline CDR1 KGHSY, CDR2 FQNENV. V lost 1 base to trimming and J lost 3 bases; unmatched junction nucleotides: 1. This CDR3 spans 15 amino acids.

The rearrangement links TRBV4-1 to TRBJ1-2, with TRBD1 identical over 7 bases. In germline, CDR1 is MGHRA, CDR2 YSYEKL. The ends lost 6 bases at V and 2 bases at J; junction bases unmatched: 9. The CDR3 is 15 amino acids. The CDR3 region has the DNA TGCGCCAGCAGGTCCGGTGCAGGGGGGAACTATGGCTACACCTTC. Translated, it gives CASRSGAGGNYGYTF.

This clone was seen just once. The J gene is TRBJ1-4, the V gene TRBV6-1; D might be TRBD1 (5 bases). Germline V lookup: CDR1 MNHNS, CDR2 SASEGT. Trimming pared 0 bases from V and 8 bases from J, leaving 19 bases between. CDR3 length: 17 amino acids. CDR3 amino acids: CASSEAILRGGFEKLFF. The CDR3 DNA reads TGTGCCAGCAGTGAAGCGATTTTAAGGGGAGGGTTCGAAAAACTGTTTTTT.

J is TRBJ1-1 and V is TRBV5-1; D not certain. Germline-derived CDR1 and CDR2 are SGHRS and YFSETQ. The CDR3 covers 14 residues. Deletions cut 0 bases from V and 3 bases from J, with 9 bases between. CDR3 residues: CASSLEFEDTEAFF. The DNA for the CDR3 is TGCGCCAGCAGCTTGGAGTTCGAGGACACTGAAGCTTTCTTT.

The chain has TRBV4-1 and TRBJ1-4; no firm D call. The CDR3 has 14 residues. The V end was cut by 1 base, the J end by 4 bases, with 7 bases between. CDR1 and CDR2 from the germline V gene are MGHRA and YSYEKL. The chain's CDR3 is CASSQGALNEKLFF. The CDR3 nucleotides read TGCGCCAGCAGCCAAGGGGCCCTTAATGAAAAACTGTTTTTT.

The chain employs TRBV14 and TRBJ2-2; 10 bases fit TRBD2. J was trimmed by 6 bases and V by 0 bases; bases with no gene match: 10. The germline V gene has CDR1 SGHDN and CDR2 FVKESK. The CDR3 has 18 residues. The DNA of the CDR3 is TGTGCCAGCAGCCAAGATTTGCGGCTAGCGGGAGTACCCGGGGAGCTGTTTTTT. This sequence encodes CASSQDLRLAGVPGELFF.

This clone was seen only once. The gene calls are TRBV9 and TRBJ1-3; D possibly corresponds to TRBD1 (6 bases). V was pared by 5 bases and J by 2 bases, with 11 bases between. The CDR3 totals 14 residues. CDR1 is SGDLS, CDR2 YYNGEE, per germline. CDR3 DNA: TGTGCCAGCAGTGACCGGGACACTGGAAACACCATATATTTT. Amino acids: CASSDRDTGNTIYF.

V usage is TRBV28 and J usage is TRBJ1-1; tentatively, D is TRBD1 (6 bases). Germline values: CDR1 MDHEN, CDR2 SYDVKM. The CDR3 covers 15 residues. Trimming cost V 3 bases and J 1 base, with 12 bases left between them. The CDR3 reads CASSFPGHRNTEAFF. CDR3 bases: TGTGCCAGCAGTTTCCCGGGACACAGGAACACTGAAGCTTTCTTT.

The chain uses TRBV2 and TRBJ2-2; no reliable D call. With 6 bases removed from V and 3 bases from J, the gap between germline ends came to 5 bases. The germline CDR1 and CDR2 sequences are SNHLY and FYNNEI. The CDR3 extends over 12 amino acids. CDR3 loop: CASRSDTGELFF. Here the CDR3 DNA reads TGTGCCAGCAGGTCAGACACCGGGGAGCTGTTTTTT.